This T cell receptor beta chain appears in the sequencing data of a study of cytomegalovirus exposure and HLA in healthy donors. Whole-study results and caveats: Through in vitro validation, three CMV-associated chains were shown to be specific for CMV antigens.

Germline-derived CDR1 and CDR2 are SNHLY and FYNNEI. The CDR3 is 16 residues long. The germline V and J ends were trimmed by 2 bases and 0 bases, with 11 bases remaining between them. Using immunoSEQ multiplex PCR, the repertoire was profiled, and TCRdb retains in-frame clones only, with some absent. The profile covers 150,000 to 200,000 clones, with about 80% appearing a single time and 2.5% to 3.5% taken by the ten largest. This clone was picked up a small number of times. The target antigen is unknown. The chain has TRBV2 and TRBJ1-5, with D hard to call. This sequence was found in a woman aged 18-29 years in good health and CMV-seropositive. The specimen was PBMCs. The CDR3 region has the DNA TGTGCCAGCAGTGAATTTTGGGGAGCTAGCAATCAGCCCCAGCATTTT. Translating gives CASSEFWGASNQPQHF.